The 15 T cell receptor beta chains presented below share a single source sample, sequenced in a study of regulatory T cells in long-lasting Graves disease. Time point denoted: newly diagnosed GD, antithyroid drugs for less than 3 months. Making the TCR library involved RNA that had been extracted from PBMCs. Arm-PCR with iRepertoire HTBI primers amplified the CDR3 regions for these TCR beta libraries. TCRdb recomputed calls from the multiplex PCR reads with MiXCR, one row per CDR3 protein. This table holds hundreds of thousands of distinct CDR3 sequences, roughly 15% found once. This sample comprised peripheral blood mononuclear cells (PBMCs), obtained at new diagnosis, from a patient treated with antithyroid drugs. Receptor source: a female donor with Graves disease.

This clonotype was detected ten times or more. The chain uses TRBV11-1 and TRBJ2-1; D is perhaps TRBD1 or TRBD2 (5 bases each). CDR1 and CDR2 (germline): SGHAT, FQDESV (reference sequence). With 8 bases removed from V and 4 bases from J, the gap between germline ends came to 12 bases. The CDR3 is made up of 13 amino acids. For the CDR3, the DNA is TGTGCCAGCGGGACCGGCCCTTACAATGAGCAGTTCTTC. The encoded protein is CASGTGPYNEQFF.

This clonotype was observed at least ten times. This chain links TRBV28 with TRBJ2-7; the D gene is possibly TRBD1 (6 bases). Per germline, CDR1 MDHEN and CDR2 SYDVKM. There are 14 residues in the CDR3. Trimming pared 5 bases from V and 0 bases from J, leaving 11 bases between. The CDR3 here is CASSLGQFSYEQYF. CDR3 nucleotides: TGTGCCAGCAGTCTCGGACAGTTCTCCTACGAGCAGTACTTC. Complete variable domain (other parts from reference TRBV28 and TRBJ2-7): DVKVTQSSRYLVKRTGEKVFLECVQDMDHENMFWYRQDPGLGLRLIYFSYDVKMKEKGDIPEGYSVSREKKERFSLILESASTNQTSMYLCASSLGQFSYEQYFGPGTRLTVT.

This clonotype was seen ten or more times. Written as DNA, the CDR3 is TGCAGTGCTAGAGATAAACAGGGAGGAACTAGCGGGGGCTACAATGAGCAGTTCTTC. The encoded protein is CSARDKQGGTSGGYNEQFF. This chain joins TRBV20-1 and TRBJ2-1; 11 bases line up with TRBD2. V trimming: 0 bases; J trimming: 3 bases; junction bases outside the gene matches: 13. Germline CDR1 and CDR2: DFQATT and SNEGSKA (reference sequence). There are 19 residues in the CDR3.

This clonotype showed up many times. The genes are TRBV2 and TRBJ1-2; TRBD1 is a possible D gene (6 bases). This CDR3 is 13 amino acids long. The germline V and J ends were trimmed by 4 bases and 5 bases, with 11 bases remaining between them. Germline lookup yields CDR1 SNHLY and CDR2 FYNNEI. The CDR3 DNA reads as TGTGCCAGCAGTGCCAGGGGCAGGTATGGCTACACCTTC. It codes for CASSARGRYGYTF.

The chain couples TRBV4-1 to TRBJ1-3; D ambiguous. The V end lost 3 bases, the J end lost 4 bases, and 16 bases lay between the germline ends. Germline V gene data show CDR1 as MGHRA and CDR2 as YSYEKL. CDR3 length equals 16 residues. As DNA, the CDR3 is TGCGCCAGCAGCCAGGTCCGGAGCTTTATAGGAAACACCATATATTTT. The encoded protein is CASSQVRSFIGNTIYF.

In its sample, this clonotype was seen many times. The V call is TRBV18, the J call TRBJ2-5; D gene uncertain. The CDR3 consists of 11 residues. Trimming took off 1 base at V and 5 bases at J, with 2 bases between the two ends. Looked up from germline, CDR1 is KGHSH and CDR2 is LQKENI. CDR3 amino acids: CASSPRETQYF. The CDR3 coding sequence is TGTGCCAGCTCACCACGGGAGACCCAGTACTTC.

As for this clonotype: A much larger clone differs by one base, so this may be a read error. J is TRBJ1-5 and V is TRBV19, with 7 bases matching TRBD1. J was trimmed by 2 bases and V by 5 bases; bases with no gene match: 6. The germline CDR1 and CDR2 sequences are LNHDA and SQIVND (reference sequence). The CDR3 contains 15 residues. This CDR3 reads CASSVGQACNQPQHF. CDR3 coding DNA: TGTGCCAGTAGTGTAGGACAGGCGTGCAATCAGCCCCAGCATTTT. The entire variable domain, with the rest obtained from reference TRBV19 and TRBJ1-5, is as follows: DGGITQSPKYLFRKEGQNVTLSCEQNLNHDAMYWYRQDPGQGLRLIYYSQIVNDFQKGDIAEGYSVSREKKESFPLTVTSAQKNPTAFYLCASSVGQACNQPQHFGDGTRLSIL.

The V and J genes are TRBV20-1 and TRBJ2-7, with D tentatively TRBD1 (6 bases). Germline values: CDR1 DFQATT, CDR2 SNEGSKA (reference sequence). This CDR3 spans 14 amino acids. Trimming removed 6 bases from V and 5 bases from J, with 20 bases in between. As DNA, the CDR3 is TGCAGTGCAAAACAGGGCTCCAGCCCCCACGAGCAGTACTTC. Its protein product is CSAKQGSSPHEQYF.

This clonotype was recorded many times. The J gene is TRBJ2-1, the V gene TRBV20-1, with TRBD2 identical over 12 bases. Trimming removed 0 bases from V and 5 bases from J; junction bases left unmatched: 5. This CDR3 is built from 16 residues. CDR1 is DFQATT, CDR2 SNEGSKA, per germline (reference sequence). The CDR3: CSARESGLAGNNEQFF. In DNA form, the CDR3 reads TGCAGTGCTAGAGAGTCTGGACTAGCGGGAAACAATGAGCAGTTCTTC.

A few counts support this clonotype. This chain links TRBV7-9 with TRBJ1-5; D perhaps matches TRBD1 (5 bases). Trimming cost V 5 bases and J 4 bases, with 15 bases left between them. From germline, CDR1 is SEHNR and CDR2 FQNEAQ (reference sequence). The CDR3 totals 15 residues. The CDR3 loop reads CASSENRDLNQPQHF. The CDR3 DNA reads TGTGCCAGCAGCGAGAACCGGGACCTAAATCAGCCCCAGCATTTT.

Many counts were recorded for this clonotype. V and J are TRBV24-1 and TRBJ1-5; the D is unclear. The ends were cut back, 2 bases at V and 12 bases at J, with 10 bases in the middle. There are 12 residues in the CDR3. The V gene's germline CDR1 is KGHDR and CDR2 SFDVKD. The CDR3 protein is CATSDSGLFQHF. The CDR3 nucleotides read TGTGCCACCAGTGATTCGGGCCTTTTCCAGCATTTT.

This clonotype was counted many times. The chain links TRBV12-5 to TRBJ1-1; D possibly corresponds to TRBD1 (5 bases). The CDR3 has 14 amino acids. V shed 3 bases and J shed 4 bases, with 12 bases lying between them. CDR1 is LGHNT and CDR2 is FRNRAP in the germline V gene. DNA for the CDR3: TGTGCTAGTGGTTTTAGGGGATTACTCACTGAAGCTTTCTTT. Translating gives CASGFRGLLTEAFF.

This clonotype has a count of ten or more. For the CDR3, the DNA is TGTGCCAGCAGTACAAAATTACAGGGCCCAAGGAACACTGAAGCTTTCTTT. Protein sequence: CASSTKLQGPRNTEAFF. The chain is built from TRBV2 and TRBJ1-1, with D possibly matching TRBD1 (6 bases). Per the germline V gene, CDR1 is SNHLY and CDR2 is FYNNEI. This CDR3 contains 17 residues. V lost 5 bases and J 1 base, leaving 20 bases between the germline ends. Full variable domain (outside the CDR3, taken from reference TRBV2 and TRBJ1-1): EPEVTQTPSHQVTQMGQEVILRCVPISNHLYFYWYRQILGQKVEFLVSFYNNEISEKSEIFDDQFSVERPDGSNFTLKIRSTKLEDSAMYFCASSTKLQGPRNTEAFFGQGTRLTVV.

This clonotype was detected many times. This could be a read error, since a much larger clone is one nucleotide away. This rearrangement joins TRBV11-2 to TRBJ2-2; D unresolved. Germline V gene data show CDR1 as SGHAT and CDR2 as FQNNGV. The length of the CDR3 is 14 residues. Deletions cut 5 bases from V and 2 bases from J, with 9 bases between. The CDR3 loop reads CASSRASNTGELFF. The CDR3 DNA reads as TGTGCCAGCAGCAGGGCCAGTAACACCGGGGAGCTGTTTTTT.

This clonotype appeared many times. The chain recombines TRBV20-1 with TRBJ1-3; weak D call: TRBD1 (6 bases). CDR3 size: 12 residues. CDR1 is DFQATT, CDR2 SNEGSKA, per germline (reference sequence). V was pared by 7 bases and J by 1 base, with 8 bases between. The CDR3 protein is CSGGGSGNTIYF. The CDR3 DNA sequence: TGCAGTGGAGGGGGTTCTGGAAACACCATATATTTT.